These T cell receptor beta chains were read from a single sample in a study of monozygotic twins with inflammatory bowel disease. Using the 5' RACE reads, TCRdb records one entry per CDR3 protein without DNA. The sample table includes roughly 170,000 distinct CDR3 sequences. Sequenced input: blood. The origin of the receptors is a human donor with ulcerative colitis or Crohn's disease, or a healthy co-twin of an affected twin (not recorded which). CDR3s include the opening cysteine and the closing phenylalanine or tryptophan.

>TRBJ2-5|TRBV2
CASSQQLGETQYF
>TRBJ2-5|TRBV20-1
CSAGVEGGKTQYF
>TRBJ1-2|TRBV27
CASSFGGGTGYDGYTF
>TRBJ2-1|TRBV7-3
CASSTGLANNEQFF
>TRBJ2-4|TRBV5-1
CASSGSTSAAKNIQYF
>TRBJ2-3|TRBV6-5
CASSYGTRSTDTQYF
>TRBJ2-5|TRBV11-2
CASSLWRTGITETQYF
>TRBJ1-4|TRBV18
CASSPPGTGPRTNEKLFF
>TRBJ2-7|TRBV27
CASSFRAFGSYEQYF
>TRBJ1-2|TRBV7-8
CASSLSDLGYTF
>TRBJ2-3|TRBV27
CASSLATSGRADTQYF
>TRBJ2-1|TRBV5-4
CASSPGTYQGYEQFF
>TRBJ1-2|TRBV7-9
CASSLRGHYGYTF
>TRBJ1-2|TRBV24-1
CAREIQEPYGYTF
>TRBJ1-6|TRBV15
CATSLMTDVIFPLHF
>TRBJ2-3|TRBV20-1
CSASGGAGDTQYF
>TRBJ2-6|TRBV5-1
CASSLGDSSGANVLTF
>TRBJ2-7|TRBV12-3/TRBV12-4
CASRAGGEQYF
>TRBJ2-1|TRBV7-6
CASSLVAGAYNEQFF
>TRBJ1-1|TRBV5-1
CASSLAEAGNTEAFF
>TRBJ2-7|TRBV29-1
CSVDGDGDEQYF
>TRBJ2-5|TRBV11-2
CASSSPGGTSGGRETQYF
>TRBJ2-1|TRBV6-2/TRBV6-3
CASGPRPSYNEQFF
>TRBJ1-4|TRBV6-1
CASSGQTGGAGKLFF
>TRBJ2-1|TRBV11-2
CASSLVWGLQGKHNEQFF
>TRBJ2-1|TRBV5-1
CASRTSGGAPEQFF
>TRBJ1-5|TRBV5-5
CASCWRPNQPQHF
>TRBJ1-1|TRBV10-3
CAIRPAGRLMNTEAFF
>TRBJ2-7|TRBV27
CASSFQGAFYEQYF
>TRBJ1-1|TRBV25-1
CASSEEGRFNTEAFF
>TRBJ2-7|TRBV6-5
CASSYERTSGSVEQYF
>TRBJ2-3|TRBV6-6
CASSYYGDTDTQYF
>TRBJ2-7|TRBV20-1
CSARDEQRGRAIYEQYF
>TRBJ2-1|TRBV5-5
CASSSTSDPYNEQFF
>TRBJ1-2|TRBV10-3
CAISDNGGYDYGYTF
>TRBJ2-7|TRBV3-1
CASSQSPGQAYEQYF
>TRBJ2-7|TRBV10-3
CAISGTSGLEQYF
>TRBJ2-1|TRBV9
CASGTSGSYEQFF
>TRBJ1-2|TRBV6-5
CASSLGINYGYTF
>TRBJ1-4|TRBV7-9
CASSSKTGWTNEKLFF
>TRBJ1-5|TRBV6-5
CASSYGAVEDRNQPQHF
>TRBJ2-7|TRBV5-1
CASSSSGSSYEQYF
>TRBJ2-7|TRBV7-2
CASSTGTWRDEQYF
>TRBJ2-3|TRBV28
CASRNLGTGTQYF
>TRBJ2-3|TRBV20-1
CSVGGGTDTQYF
>TRBJ1-4|TRBV11-2
CASSLGGTVNEKLFF
>TRBJ1-6|TRBV7-8
CASSLDLNNSPLHF
>TRBJ2-2|TRBV6-1
CASSKTGGTGELFF
>TRBJ2-1|TRBV24-1
CATSDPPGLNEQFF
>TRBJ1-1|TRBV25-1
CASKRAVNTEAFF
>TRBJ1-3|TRBV12-3/TRBV12-4
CASRAGNTIYF
>TRBJ1-6|TRBV5-1
CASSLGDRKTLHF
>TRBJ2-5|TRBV10-1
CASSESTDRKETQYF
>TRBJ2-1|TRBV15
CATSLYVGKSQNEQFF
>TRBJ2-3|TRBV3-1
CASSHPLGFSTDTQYF
>TRBJ2-1|TRBV6-5
CASSWGLAGEPEQFF